This TCR beta chain was recorded in a study of PD-1 blockade in classical Hodgkin lymphoma. Study details: Administration of nivolumab to patients was at 3 mg/kg intravenously every 2 weeks. Study-level points and caveats: Sources of repertoire differences remain undefined, possibly disease activity or prior therapy.

For this clone: Its antigen is unknown.

No patient escaped relapse after autologous stem cell transplantation, and brentuximab vedotin exposure varied. The protocol was immunoSEQ multiplex PCR, while the TCRdb copy is restricted to in-frame clones and leaves out a portion. The table records 25,000 to 40,000 clones, roughly 80% of them present only once. This clonotype was obtained from a human donor with classical Hodgkin lymphoma. The input for sequencing was peripheral blood mononuclear cells (PBMCs), taken at baseline.

DNA of the CDR3: TGTGCCAGCAGCCACGGCGGGACAGGGGGTTTTGGGGCCAACGTCCTGACTTTC. Its translation: CASSHGGTGGFGANVLTF. This chain joins TRBV5-4 and TRBJ2-6; TRBD1 agrees at 11 bases. The V gene end was trimmed by 4 bases and the J gene end by 3 bases; junction bases not matched to a gene: 9. The V gene's germline CDR1 is SGHNT and CDR2 YYREEE (reference sequence). This CDR3 is 18 amino acids long.